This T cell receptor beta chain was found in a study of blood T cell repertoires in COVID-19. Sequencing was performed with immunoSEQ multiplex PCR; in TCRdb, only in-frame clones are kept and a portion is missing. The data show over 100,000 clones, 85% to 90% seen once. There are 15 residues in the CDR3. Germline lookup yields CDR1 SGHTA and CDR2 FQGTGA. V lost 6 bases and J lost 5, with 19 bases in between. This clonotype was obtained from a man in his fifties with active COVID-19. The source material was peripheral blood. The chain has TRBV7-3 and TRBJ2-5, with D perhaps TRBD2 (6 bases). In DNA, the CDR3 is TGTGCCAGCAGACTAACGGGGCGGGGCGTGGAGACCCAGTACTTC. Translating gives CASRLTGRGVETQYF.